This T cell receptor beta chain comes out of a study of breast tumors, draining lymph nodes, adjacent tissues. From the multiplex PCR reads, TCRdb called clonotypes with MiXCR, one entry per CDR3 protein. This table holds 66,000 or so distinct CDR3 sequences, around 43% found once. Germline CDR1 is SGHKS and CDR2 is YYEKEE (reference sequence). J was trimmed by 0 bases and V by 0 bases; bases with no gene match: 6. This CDR3 has 17 residues. Sequenced input: breast tumor tissue. The rearrangement uses TRBV5-5 and TRBJ2-1, with TRBD2 matching 7 bases. The TCR was taken from a female donor with breast cancer. Some clones in this sample may be carry-over from other donors' samples. The CDR3 here is CASSLELAEGSYNEQFF. The CDR3 DNA reads as TGTGCCAGCAGCTTGGAGCTAGCGGAAGGCTCCTACAATGAGCAGTTCTTC.